This T cell receptor beta chain was obtained from a study of PD-1 blockade in classical Hodgkin lymphoma. Whole-study findings and limits: Partial responders and progressors had significantly lower baseline TCR diversity.

Time point indicated: cycle 4 day 1 (C4D1), after 6 weeks of nivolumab. All patients experienced relapse after autologous stem cell transplantation, and brentuximab vedotin exposure was variable. By share of the sample, this clone is medium-sized. Antigen unknown. Measured with immunoSEQ multiplex PCR; TCRdb has only the in-frame clones, and not every one. This sample has about 41,000 clones; 55% to 70% occur once, and the top ten carry approximately 2.5%. This CDR3 comprises 13 residues. Germline V gives CDR1 SQVTM, CDR2 ANQGSEA. The material was peripheral blood mononuclear cells (PBMCs), obtained before the fourth cycle of nivolumab. This chain connects TRBV29-1 to TRBJ1-1; D perhaps matches TRBD1 (5 bases). The TCR sequence derives from a human donor with classical Hodgkin lymphoma. The DNA for the CDR3 is TGCAGTGTATTTAAGGGGTTGAACACTGAAGCTTTCTTT. Protein: CSVFKGLNTEAFF.